This T cell receptor (beta chain) came from a study of control samples from healthy donors and cancer patients. Profiling relied on immunoSEQ multiplex PCR, and the TCRdb table lists in-frame clones only, not all of them. The table lists about 59,000 clones, approximately 92% of them singletons. The sequencing sample was made of PBMCs. This sequence originates from a man aged 35 to 55 with colorectal cancer.

For the CDR3, the DNA is TGTGCCAGCAACCCCTCGGGGGGCAGAGGGGAGCTGTTTTTT. It codes for CASNPSGGRGELFF. The rearrangement links TRBV7-3 to TRBJ2-2, with D perhaps matching TRBD2 (7 bases). V gave up 7 bases and J gave up 8 bases, with 17 bases separating them. Germline V gene lookup returns CDR1 SGHTA and CDR2 FQGTGA. The CDR3 is 14 residues long.